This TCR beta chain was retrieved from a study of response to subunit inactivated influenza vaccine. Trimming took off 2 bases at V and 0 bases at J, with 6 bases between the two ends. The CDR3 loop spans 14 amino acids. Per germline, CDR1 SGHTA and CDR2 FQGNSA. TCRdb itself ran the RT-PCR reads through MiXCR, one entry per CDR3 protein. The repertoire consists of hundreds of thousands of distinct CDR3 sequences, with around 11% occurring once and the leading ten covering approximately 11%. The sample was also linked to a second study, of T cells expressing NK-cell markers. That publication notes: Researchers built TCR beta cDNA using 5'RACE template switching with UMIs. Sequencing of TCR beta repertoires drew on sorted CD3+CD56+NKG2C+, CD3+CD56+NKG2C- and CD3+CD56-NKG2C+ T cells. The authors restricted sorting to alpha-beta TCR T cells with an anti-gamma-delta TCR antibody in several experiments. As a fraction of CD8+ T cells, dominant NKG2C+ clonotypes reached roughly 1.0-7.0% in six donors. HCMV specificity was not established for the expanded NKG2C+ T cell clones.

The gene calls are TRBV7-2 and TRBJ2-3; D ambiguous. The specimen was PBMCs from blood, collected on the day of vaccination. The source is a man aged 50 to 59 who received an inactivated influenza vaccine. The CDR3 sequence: CASSLLRSTDTQYF. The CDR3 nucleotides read TGTGCCAGCAGCTTATTACGGAGCACAGATACGCAGTATTTT.